The T cell receptor beta chain described here comes from a study of blood T cell repertoires in COVID-19. Study in general: Acute-phase and convalescent COVID-19 samples originated in the United States, Italy and Spain. PBMCs, B-cell-depleted T cells, or T cells provided the cDNA or gDNA that made up the material.

The germline CDR1 and CDR2 sequences are MNHNS and SASEGT. This CDR3 has 16 residues. With 0 bases clipped from V and 7 bases from J, the junction kept 6 bases outside the gene matches. In the original workflow: Reference gene primer amplification gave nucleated cell count estimates. Measured with immunoSEQ multiplex PCR; TCRdb has only the in-frame clones, and not every one. V, J and clone size were drawn from that table, and D and trimming were deduced from the DNA. The table has about 250,000 clones, over 80% seen once. What was sequenced was peripheral blood. The chain combines TRBV6-1 with TRBJ2-1; TRBD2 aligns across 10 bases. The sequence derives from a man aged 35 to 55 with acute or convalescent COVID-19. This CDR3 reads CASSEAISGRNNEQFF. In DNA, the CDR3 is TGTGCCAGCAGTGAAGCGATTAGCGGGAGGAATAATGAGCAGTTCTTC.